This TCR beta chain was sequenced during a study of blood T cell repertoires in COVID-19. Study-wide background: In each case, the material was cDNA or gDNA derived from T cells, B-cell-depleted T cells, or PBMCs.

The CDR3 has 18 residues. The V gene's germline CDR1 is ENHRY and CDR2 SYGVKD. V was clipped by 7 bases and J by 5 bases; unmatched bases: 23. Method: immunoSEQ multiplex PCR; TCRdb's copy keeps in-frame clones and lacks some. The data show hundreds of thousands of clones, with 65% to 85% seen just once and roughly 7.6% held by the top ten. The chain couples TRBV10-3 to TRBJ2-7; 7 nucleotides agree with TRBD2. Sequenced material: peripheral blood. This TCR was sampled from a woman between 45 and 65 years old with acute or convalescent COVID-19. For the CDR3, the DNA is TGTGCCATCAAGCCCGACCCGGGGACGGGGGGTATCCTACACGAGCAGTACTTC. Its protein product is CAIKPDPGTGGILHEQYF.